This entry is about one TCR beta chain. An end of the junction differs from the germline gene, which may be a read error. Per the germline V gene, CDR1 is SGHTA and CDR2 is FQGNSA. The length of the CDR3 is 13 residues. The data derive from a study of cytomegalovirus exposure and HLA in healthy donors. Study-level background: Most donors, about 82% of several hundred genotyped, fell in the Caucasian-associated ancestry cluster.

The PCR had 60 Vbeta and 13 Jbeta primers. Profiled with immunoSEQ multiplex PCR; TCRdb holds only in-frame clones, not every one. This table holds roughly 110,000 clones, more than 75% found once. The sequenced sample consisted of PBMCs. This clonotype was obtained from a man aged 25 to 40 in good health and CMV-seropositive. This chain uses TRBV7-2 with TRBJ1-5; no clear D. CDR3 nucleotides: TGTGCCAGCAGCTTAGGGGCGAATCCGCCCCAGCATTTT. Translating it yields CASSLGANPPQHF.